Below, 31 T cell receptor beta chains from the same sample are listed, as sequenced in a study of cytomegalovirus exposure and HLA in healthy donors. The PCR contained 60 Vbeta and 13 Jbeta primers. Assay: immunoSEQ multiplex PCR; the TCRdb copy retains only in-frame clones and omits some. This sample has 150,000 to 200,000 clones, with approximately 75% found just once. Sequenced sample: PBMCs. The receptors here all came from a woman younger than 35 in good health and CMV-seronegative.

V and J are TRBV6-1 and TRBJ2-1, with D possibly being TRBD1 (6 bases). CDR3 size: 13 residues. With 4 bases removed from V and 6 bases from J, the gap between germline ends came to 10 bases. CDR1 and CDR2 from the germline V gene are MNHNS and SASEGT. CDR3: CASSVTGFNEQFF. The CDR3 region has the DNA TGTGCCAGCAGTGTAACAGGGTTCAATGAGCAGTTCTTC.

The CDR3 DNA reads as TGTGCCACCAGCAGGAACAGAAACAATGAGCAGTTCTTC. It is translated as CATSRNRNNEQFF. The chain carries TRBV15 and TRBJ2-1; D gene unclear. The CDR3 consists of 13 residues. Trimming cost V 3 bases and J 5 bases, with 8 bases left between them. The V gene's germline CDR1 is LNHNV and CDR2 YYDKDF (reference sequence).

The chain links TRBV10-3 to TRBJ2-7; 10 nucleotides agree with TRBD1. Germline-derived CDR1 and CDR2 are ENHRY and SYGVKD. Trimming cost V 10 bases and J 3 bases; bases outside gene matches: 9. The length of the CDR3 is 14 residues. CDR3 in DNA: TGTGCCACCTGGACAGGGGGTACTAGCTACGAGCAGTACTTC. Its translation is CATWTGGTSYEQYF.

Details on this clone: The DNA is left out, because the CDR3 cannot be placed on it with certainty; the CDR3 is given as TCRdb lists it. The chain recombines TRBV28 with TRBJ1-1. The CDR3 numbers 13 amino acids, ends counted. Looked up from germline, CDR1 is MDHEN and CDR2 is SYDVKM. The CDR3 spells CASSSSGGTEAFF.

The chain joins TRBV5-4 to TRBJ2-1, with 7 bases fitting TRBD1. The germline V gene encodes CDR1 SGHNT and CDR2 YYREEE (reference sequence). V was pared by 4 bases and J by 6 bases, with 7 bases of the junction left unmatched. CDR3 length: 14 residues. The CDR3 nucleotides are TGTGCCAGCAGCACAGGGGTTACAATCAATGAGCAGTTCTTC. It encodes CASSTGVTINEQFF.

The chain is built from TRBV20-1 and TRBJ1-1, with D uncertain. Germline-derived CDR1 and CDR2 are DFQATT and SNEGSKA (reference sequence). The CDR3 has 11 amino acids. Trimming took 3 bases from V and 8 from J, leaving 10 bases between them. This chain's CDR3 is CSASSAFEAFF. The CDR3 DNA reads TGCAGTGCTAGCAGTGCATTCGAAGCTTTCTTT.

V and J are TRBV4-2 and TRBJ1-3, with TRBD1 matching 7 bases. Germline-derived CDR1 and CDR2 are LGHNA and YNFKEQ. The CDR3 extends over 20 amino acids. With 1 base clipped from V and 11 bases from J, the junction kept 26 bases outside the gene matches. CDR3 in amino acids: CASSQVLPLDRALGIYPIYF. CDR3 coding DNA: TGTGCCAGCAGCCAAGTGCTCCCTCTAGACAGGGCCCTGGGGATATACCCCATATATTTT.

The V call is TRBV4-1, the J call TRBJ2-7; 7 nucleotides line up with TRBD1. V shed 3 bases, J shed 2 bases, and the junction held 7 bases outside the gene matches. From germline, CDR1 is MGHRA and CDR2 YSYEKL. The CDR3 is 15 amino acids. The CDR3 sequence is CASSQRTGAPYEQYF. CDR3 nucleotide sequence: TGCGCCAGCAGCCAGAGAACAGGGGCGCCCTACGAGCAGTACTTC.

The rearrangement links TRBV5-1 to TRBJ2-2, with D possibly being TRBD2 (6 bases). The V gene's germline CDR1 is SGHRS and CDR2 YFSETQ. The CDR3 runs 14 residues. V was pared by 7 bases and J by 0 bases, with 10 bases between. CDR3 bases: TGCGCCAGCCGGGAGCGCGCGAACACCGGGGAGCTGTTTTTT. The encoded protein is CASRERANTGELFF. Variable domain in full (rest from reference TRBV5-1 and TRBJ2-2): KAGVTQTPRYLIKTRGQQVTLSCSPISGHRSVSWYQQTPGQGLQFLFEYFSETQRNKGNFPGRFSGRQFSNSRSEMNVSTLELGDSALYLCASRERANTGELFFGEGSRLTVL.

The gene calls are TRBV29-1 and TRBJ1-3; TRBD1 is a possible D gene (6 bases). The CDR3 has 14 amino acids. The germline gives CDR1 SQVTM, CDR2 ANQGSEA. Trimming shortened V by 6 bases and J by 3 bases, and 15 bases separated the two germline ends. The CDR3 DNA sequence: TGCAGCGTCGATGAAACAGGGAATGGAAACACCATATATTTT. Its translation: CSVDETGNGNTIYF.

The rearrangement uses TRBV5-1 and TRBJ2-3; the match to TRBD2 covers 13 bases. Germline-derived CDR1 and CDR2 are SGHRS and YFSETQ. This CDR3 contains 16 residues. Losses at the gene ends were 4 bases for V and 2 bases for J; bases not matched to a gene: 4. In DNA, the CDR3 is TGCGCCAGCAGCACGGGGACTAGCGGGGACACAGATACGCAGTATTTT. Amino acid sequence: CASSTGTSGDTDTQYF.

The rearrangement joins TRBV27 to TRBJ1-5; 10 bases agree with TRBD1. This CDR3 is 16 amino acids long. Per germline, CDR1 MNHEY and CDR2 SMNVEV (reference sequence). With V trimmed by 5 bases and J by 7 bases, 11 bases remained unmatched. Here the CDR3 reads CASSAADGQGGQPQHF. In DNA form, the CDR3 reads TGTGCCAGCAGTGCAGCCGATGGACAGGGGGGGCAGCCCCAGCATTTT.

This chain links TRBV30 with TRBJ2-5; 9 bases map to TRBD1. The DNA end lines up better with TRBJ2-7; the J call may be wrong. The germline V gene has CDR1 GTSNPN and CDR2 SVGIG (reference sequence). The CDR3 totals 12 residues. CDR3 sequence reads: CAFGQGTYEQYF. The CDR3 DNA follows: TGTGCCTTTGGACAGGGGACCTACGAGCAGTACTTC.

The CDR3 sequence is CASSVTGGPFNQPQHF. The CDR3 region has the DNA TGTGCCAGTAGCGTGACAGGGGGCCCTTTCAATCAGCCCCAGCATTTT. The V call is TRBV19, the J call TRBJ1-5, with TRBD1 matching 10 bases. CDR1 and CDR2 from the germline V gene are LNHDA and SQIVND (reference sequence). The J segment lost 3 bases and the V segment lost 6 bases, leaving 8 bases of the junction unmatched. The CDR3 runs 16 residues.

This clone was seen a handful of times. This chain links TRBV6-6 with TRBJ2-2; D possibly corresponds to TRBD2 (6 bases). V gave up 8 bases and J gave up 5 bases, with 12 bases separating them. This CDR3 region has 13 residues. From germline, CDR1 is MNHNY and CDR2 SVGAGI (reference sequence). The CDR3 protein is CASQLAETGELFF. The CDR3 nucleotides are TGTGCCAGCCAGTTAGCGGAGACCGGGGAGCTGTTTTTT.

The chain combines TRBV7-9 with TRBJ2-1, with TRBD2 matching 11 bases. The trim removed 6 bases at V and 0 bases at J, leaving 13 bases unmatched. The length of the CDR3 is 19 residues. Germline V CDR1 and CDR2: SEHNR, FQNEAQ (reference sequence). As DNA, the CDR3 is TGTGCCAGCAGGTTTACGGGACTAGCGGAAAGGAGCTCCTACAATGAGCAGTTCTTC. Its protein is CASRFTGLAERSSYNEQFF. Using reference TRBV7-9 and TRBJ2-1 for the parts outside the CDR3, the full variable domain is DTGVSQNPRHKITKRGQNVTFRCDPISEHNRLYWYRQTLGQGPEFLTYFQNEAQLEKSRLLSDRFSAERPKGSFSTLEIQRTEQGDSAMYLCASRFTGLAERSSYNEQFFGPGTRLTVL.

This clone came up once. The chain employs TRBV4-1 and TRBJ1-5; no clear D gene. With 1 base removed from V and 0 bases from J, the gap between germline ends came to 13 bases. Germline CDR1 reads MGHRA; CDR2 reads YSYEKL. The CDR3 has 17 amino acids. CDR3 protein: CASSQATGAYSNQPQHF. In DNA, the CDR3 is TGCGCCAGCAGCCAAGCCACGGGAGCATATAGCAATCAGCCCCAGCATTTT.

This clone has just a few counts. The genes are TRBV6-5 and TRBJ1-2; no firm D call. The V gene lost 2 bases and the J gene lost 3 bases, with 7 bases spanning the gap. The germline gives CDR1 MNHEY, CDR2 SVGAGI. The length of the CDR3 is 13 residues. CDR3 nucleotides: TGTGCCAGCAGTTACCAAGAGTACTATGGCTACACCTTC. Translation gives CASSYQEYYGYTF.

As to this clone: In the same sample, other DNA sequences code for this CDR3. The rearrangement links TRBV2 to TRBJ1-1, with 8 bases fitting TRBD1. The CDR3 extends over 13 amino acids. Trimming cost V 6 bases and J 5 bases; bases outside gene matches: 5. Germline lookup yields CDR1 SNHLY and CDR2 FYNNEI. The CDR3 nucleotides read TGTGCCAGCAGGGACAGGGTAGGAACTGAAGCTTTCTTT. This encodes CASRDRVGTEAFF.

Written as DNA, the CDR3 is TGTGCCAGCAGCCGACACTTCCGAGAGACCCAGTACTTC. It codes for CASSRHFRETQYF. The rearrangement links TRBV5-5 to TRBJ2-5; D is ambiguous. V shed 4 bases and J shed 4 bases, with 11 bases lying between them. The length of the CDR3 is 13 residues. Germline CDR1 SGHKS, CDR2 YYEKEE (reference sequence).

The V and J genes are TRBV18 and TRBJ2-1; 7 bases line up with TRBD1. The J segment lost 0 bases and the V segment lost 4 bases, leaving 6 bases of the junction unmatched. Germline CDR1 is KGHSH and CDR2 is LQKENI. This CDR3 is built from 16 residues. The CDR3 loop reads CASSRGQLSSYNEQFF. The DNA for the CDR3 is TGTGCCAGCTCACGGGGACAGCTGAGCTCCTACAATGAGCAGTTCTTC. The full variable domain, rest sourced from reference TRBV18 and TRBJ2-1, is NAGVMQNPRHLVRRRGQEARLRCSPMKGHSHVYWYRQLPEEGLKFMVYLQKENIIDESGMPKERFSAEFPKEGPSILRIQQVVRGDSAAYFCASSRGQLSSYNEQFFGPGTRLTVL.

The chain links TRBV5-1 to TRBJ2-1, with D maybe TRBD1 (6 bases). This CDR3 contains 14 residues. The germline gives CDR1 SGHRS, CDR2 YFSETQ. V dropped 0 bases and J dropped 6 bases, with 10 bases sitting between them. CDR3 nucleotide sequence: TGCGCCAGCAGCTTGGAGGGGGTAGTCAATGAGCAGTTCTTC. The encoded protein is CASSLEGVVNEQFF.

The rearrangement joins TRBV7-2 to TRBJ2-7; 14 nucleotides match TRBD2. Germline V gene sequence: CDR1 SGHTA, CDR2 FQGNSA. There are 18 residues in the CDR3. V trimming: 4 bases; J trimming: 5 bases; junction bases outside the gene matches: 13. In DNA form, the CDR3 reads TGTGCCAGCAGCTGGGGGACTAGCGGGAGTGGGCCGCTTAACGAGCAGTACTTC. Residues: CASSWGTSGSGPLNEQYF.

The rearrangement links TRBV19 to TRBJ1-5; D might be TRBD1 (6 bases). The germline gives CDR1 LNHDA, CDR2 SQIVND (reference sequence). CDR3 length equals 14 residues. V was clipped by 5 bases and J by 3 bases, with 11 bases between them. The CDR3 loop is CASSSWTDNQPQHF. The DNA for the CDR3 is TGTGCCAGTAGTTCGTGGACAGACAATCAGCCCCAGCATTTT.

This rearrangement joins TRBV5-4 to TRBJ2-3, with 12 bases fitting TRBD2. The CDR3 loop spans 15 amino acids. Trimming at V came to 5 bases and at J to 3 bases, leaving 4 bases not matched to a gene. Germline V lookup: CDR1 SGHNT, CDR2 YYREEE (reference sequence). The CDR3 coding sequence is TGTGCCAGCAGACCGACTAGCGGGAGTACAGATACGCAGTATTTT. This gives the protein CASRPTSGSTDTQYF.

This chain links TRBV4-1 with TRBJ1-2; 9 bases line up with TRBD1. The CDR3 covers 14 residues. After removal of 2 bases from V and 7 bases from J, the junction contained 5 bases not matched to a gene. Germline CDR1 MGHRA, CDR2 YSYEKL. CDR3 sequence reads: CASSQTGGFGGYTF. The CDR3 nucleotides read TGCGCCAGCAGCCAAACAGGGGGCTTCGGTGGCTACACCTTC.

The chain joins TRBV6-1 to TRBJ2-3; D is uncertain. CDR3 length: 15 amino acids. Germline values: CDR1 MNHNS, CDR2 SASEGT. Trimming took off 2 bases at V and 0 bases at J, with 9 bases between the two ends. The CDR3 coding sequence is TGTGCCAGCAGTGAACAACCCCGGAGCACAGATACGCAGTATTTT. Protein: CASSEQPRSTDTQYF.

CDR3 DNA: TGTGCCAGCAGTTACTTTGGGGAGACTGAAGCTTTCTTT. This encodes CASSYFGETEAFF. The rearrangement uses TRBV6-6 and TRBJ1-1, with D hard to call. Trimming removed 1 base from V and 5 bases from J, with 8 bases in between. Germline CDR1 reads MNHNY; CDR2 reads SVGAGI (reference sequence). There are 13 residues in the CDR3.

The chain carries TRBV2 and TRBJ2-1; TRBD2 matches 15 bases. CDR1 and CDR2 from the germline V gene are SNHLY and FYNNEI. V trimming: 1 base; J trimming: 13 bases; junction bases outside the gene matches: 5. The CDR3 has 15 amino acids. The CDR3 DNA reads TGTGCCAGCAGTGAAGTGGGACTAGCGGGGGGCCCCCAGTTCTTC. Protein: CASSEVGLAGGPQFF.

V and J are TRBV19 and TRBJ1-5; 7 bases align to TRBD1. The junction had 8 bases not matched to a gene; V was cut back by 3 bases and J by 9 bases. Germline lookup yields CDR1 LNHDA and CDR2 SQIVND (reference sequence). This CDR3 is built from 14 residues. The CDR3 DNA is TGTGCCAGTAGTATTAGACAGGGTCCTCGGCCCCAGCATTTT. Protein product: CASSIRQGPRPQHF.

The chain links TRBV9 to TRBJ1-6; D might be TRBD1 (6 bases). V lost 0 bases, J lost 7 bases, and 8 bases lay in between. The CDR3 loop spans 14 amino acids. CDR1 and CDR2 (germline): SGDLS, YYNGEE. The CDR3 reads CASSVDRDNSPLHF. CDR3 nucleotide sequence: TGTGCCAGCAGCGTAGACAGGGACAATTCACCCCTCCACTTT.